One and the same sample provided the 25 T cell receptor beta chains below, sequenced in a study of Graves' ophthalmopathy and Graves' hyperthyroidism. The TCR beta CDR3 regions underwent amplification from RNA transcripts. Investigators did first-round RT-PCR with HTBI primers, then second-round multiplex PCR. TCRdb redid the calling of the multiplex PCR reads with MiXCR, one entry per CDR3 protein. The table records a few hundred thousand distinct CDR3 sequences, less than 40% of them present only once. Sequencing used peripheral blood or thyroid tissue (not recorded which). The origin of the receptors is an adult man with Graves' hyperthyroidism.

This clonotype was seen a handful of times. The J gene is TRBJ2-3, the V gene TRBV29-1, with D maybe TRBD2 (5 bases). The germline V and J ends were trimmed by 3 bases and 10 bases, with 20 bases remaining between them. Germline V CDR1 and CDR2: SQVTM, ANQGSEA. The length of the CDR3 is 14 residues. Here the CDR3 reads CSVDHYPTGEAQYF. The CDR3 DNA is TGCAGCGTTGATCACTACCCTACCGGGGAAGCGCAGTATTTT.

This clonotype was recorded at least ten times. The chain carries TRBV7-6 and TRBJ2-2, with D possibly TRBD2 on 6 matching bases. Germline V CDR1 and CDR2: SGHVS, FNYEAQ. There are 16 residues in the CDR3. Between the trimmed V and J ends, which lost 1 base and 0 bases, there was a span of 9 bases. CDR3 DNA: TGTGCCAGCAGCTTAGAAGGCGGGGCGAACACCGGGGAGCTGTTTTTT. Its translation is CASSLEGGANTGELFF.

This clonotype has ten or more counts. A read error may account for a junction end that differs from germline. The rearrangement uses TRBV7-7 and TRBJ1-4; weak D call: TRBD1 (5 bases). The CDR3 spans 13 residues. Per germline, CDR1 SSHAT and CDR2 FNYEAQ (reference sequence). The CDR3: CASSRQLNEKLFF. The CDR3 DNA reads TGTGCTAGCAGCCGACAGCTTAATGAAAAACTGTTTTTT.

This rearrangement joins TRBV29-1 to TRBJ1-1; no firm D call. Germline CDR1 SQVTM, CDR2 ANQGSEA. V was trimmed by 8 bases and J by 0 bases, leaving 13 bases between them. The CDR3 extends over 13 amino acids. Written as DNA, the CDR3 is TGCAGCAGTTACTCCGGACTGAACACTGAAGCTTTCTTT. Amino acid sequence: CSSYSGLNTEAFF.

This clonotype was recorded once. V and J are TRBV19 and TRBJ2-7; possible D gene TRBD1, 5 bases. This CDR3 spans 14 amino acids. Deletions cut 3 bases from V and 4 bases from J, with 13 bases between. Germline CDR1 is LNHDA and CDR2 is SQIVND (reference sequence). This CDR3 reads CASSIRANGYEQYF. The CDR3 DNA is TGTGCCAGTAGTATCAGGGCGAATGGATACGAGCAGTACTTC.

The genes are TRBV12-3 or TRBV12-4 and TRBJ2-7; tentatively, D is TRBD2 (8 bases). The CDR3 runs to 15 residues. V lost 7 bases to trimming and J lost 7 bases, with 23 bases between them. The chain's CDR3 is CASTSSGGGRSEQYF. The CDR3 DNA follows: TGTGCCAGCACTTCCTCGGGAGGGGGCCGTTCTGAGCAGTACTTC.

The chain links TRBV6-1 to TRBJ2-7, with 14 bases that match TRBD2. CDR1 is MNHNS and CDR2 is SASEGT in the germline V gene. V was clipped by 6 bases and J by 5 bases; unmatched bases: 9. The CDR3 loop spans 16 amino acids. The CDR3 coding sequence is TGTGCCAGCAGGGCGCCGGGACTAGCGGGAGTAGACGAGCAGTACTTC. Protein sequence: CASRAPGLAGVDEQYF.

There are a few counts of this clonotype. This chain joins TRBV12-3 or TRBV12-4 and TRBJ2-5; D call uncertain. The CDR3 sequence is 13 residues long. Trimming removed 5 bases from V and 4 bases from J, with 11 bases in between. CDR3 residues: CASSPAGRETQYF. In DNA form, the CDR3 reads TGTGCCAGCAGTCCCGCCGGTAGAGAGACCCAGTACTTC.

In this sample, this clonotype turned up a few times. The chain employs TRBV2 and TRBJ1-6, with D possibly TRBD1 on 5 matching bases. Trimming cost V 6 bases and J 10 bases, with 13 bases left between them. From germline, CDR1 is SNHLY and CDR2 FYNNEI. The CDR3 runs 13 residues. CDR3 DNA: TGTGCCAGCAGAATCGACAGCAAATCACCCCTCCACTTT. As protein: CASRIDSKSPLHF.

The sample holds many counts of this clonotype. The V gene is TRBV11-2, the J gene TRBJ1-1, with D unresolved. Germline values: CDR1 SGHAT, CDR2 FQNNGV. This CDR3 is built from 13 residues. V lost 2 bases, J lost 5 bases, and 9 bases lay in between. The CDR3 DNA follows: TGTGCCAGCAGCTTAAACCCGAGAACTGAAGCTTTCTTT. Amino acids: CASSLNPRTEAFF.

CDR3 residues: CASSVSADRINEQFF. The CDR3 DNA is TGTGCCAGCAGCGTTTCGGCGGACCGAATCAATGAGCAGTTCTTC. The J gene is TRBJ2-1, the V gene TRBV9; D is ambiguous. Germline V gene sequence: CDR1 SGDLS, CDR2 YYNGEE. Trimming cost V 2 bases and J 6 bases, with 15 bases left between them. This CDR3 is built from 15 residues.

At least ten counts were recorded for this clonotype. The V and J genes are TRBV18 and TRBJ2-7; TRBD2 agrees at 9 bases. This CDR3 contains 14 residues. Germline loops: CDR1 KGHSH, CDR2 LQKENI. V gave up 3 bases and J gave up 8 bases; unmatched junction bases: 8. The CDR3 nucleotides read TGTGCCAGCTCACCTTACATAGCGGGGGAGAAGCAGTACTTC. Translated, it gives CASSPYIAGEKQYF.

This sequence joins TRBV24-1 and TRBJ2-1; 11 bases map to TRBD2. The CDR3 extends over 15 amino acids. The ends lost 5 bases at V and 7 bases at J; junction bases unmatched: 6. CDR1 and CDR2 (germline): KGHDR, SFDVKD. In DNA, the CDR3 is TGTGCCACCAGTGCGGTCACTAGCGGGAGTAATGAGCAGTTCTTC. It encodes CATSAVTSGSNEQFF.

The chain couples TRBV28 to TRBJ1-2; TRBD1 matches at 7 bases. Trimming cost V 6 bases and J 5 bases; bases outside gene matches: 6. CDR1 is MDHEN and CDR2 is SYDVKM in the germline V gene. The CDR3 is made up of 13 amino acids. Here the CDR3 DNA reads TGTGCCAGCAGACCAGGGGGGACTTATGGCTACACCTTC. Amino acid sequence: CASRPGGTYGYTF.

The chain is built from TRBV10-3 and TRBJ1-6; a weak D match, TRBD1 (5 bases). Germline V gives CDR1 ENHRY, CDR2 SYGVKD. V lost 0 bases, J lost 9 bases, and 12 bases lay in between. There are 15 residues in the CDR3. The CDR3 DNA is TGTGCCATCAGTGAGTCTGCGGGGGAGGGTTCACCCCTCCACTTT. Its translation: CAISESAGEGSPLHF.

This clonotype came up many times. At one boundary the junction diverges from the germline segment, which might be a read error. The chain carries TRBV6-6 and TRBJ1-2; no clear D gene. The CDR3 extends over 10 amino acids. In germline, CDR1 is MNHNY, CDR2 SVGAGI (reference sequence). The CDR3 is CASSYPEVIF. DNA of the CDR3: TGTGCCAGCAGTTACCCCGAGGTCATCTTC.

This chain joins TRBV10-3 and TRBJ1-1; 9 bases fit TRBD1. CDR1 is ENHRY and CDR2 is SYGVKD in the germline V gene. The CDR3 length is 15 residues. With V trimmed by 6 bases and J by 1 base, 6 bases remained unmatched. CDR3 DNA: TGTGCCATCAGCATCCCGGGACAGGGGAACACTGAAGCTTTCTTT. Amino acid sequence: CAISIPGQGNTEAFF.

The chain is built from TRBV20-1 and TRBJ1-2; a possible D gene is TRBD1 (6 bases). CDR3 length: 15 amino acids. Germline V gives CDR1 DFQATT, CDR2 SNEGSKA (reference sequence). Trimming took off 4 bases at V and 8 bases at J, with 23 bases between the two ends. The CDR3 reads CSAKTGTLTGGGYTF. As DNA, the CDR3 is TGCAGTGCTAAGACCGGGACACTGACCGGCGGCGGCTACACCTTC.

The chain is built from TRBV11-2 and TRBJ2-7; TRBD1 matches 12 bases. The J call may be incorrect, as the DNA end agrees better with TRBJ2-1. The CDR3 contains 18 residues. Per the germline V gene, CDR1 is SGHAT and CDR2 is FQNNGV. CDR3 in DNA: TGTGCCAGCAGCCAAGCCCGTGGGACAGGGGGCCTCTACAATGAGCAGTTCTTC. This encodes CASSQARGTGGLYNEQFF.

This clonotype was recorded many times. For the CDR3, the DNA is TGTGCCAGCAGTTTCGGGACGGACACTGAAGCTTTCTTT. Translated, it gives CASSFGTDTEAFF. The chain employs TRBV6-5 and TRBJ1-1; D possibly corresponds to TRBD1 (5 bases). This CDR3 comprises 13 residues. The V gene lost 4 bases and the J gene lost 3 bases, with 9 bases spanning the gap. Germline CDR1 and CDR2: MNHEY and SVGAGI.

The V call is TRBV5-1, the J call TRBJ2-2, with TRBD1 identical over 8 bases. With 2 bases clipped from V and 5 bases from J, the junction kept 5 bases outside the gene matches. The CDR3 is 15 amino acids. CDR1 and CDR2 from the germline V gene are SGHRS and YFSETQ. The CDR3 DNA is TGCGCCAGCAGCTTAACAGGGGGATTTACCGGGGAGCTGTTTTTT. Protein sequence: CASSLTGGFTGELFF.

This rearrangement joins TRBV25-1 to TRBJ2-7, with D tentatively TRBD2 (6 bases). CDR1 and CDR2 from the germline V gene are MGHDK and SYGVNS. The CDR3 spans 13 residues. The V gene lost 1 base and the J gene lost 3 bases, with 7 bases spanning the gap. CDR3 amino acids: CASSEWGDYEQYF. The CDR3 DNA follows: TGTGCCAGCAGTGAATGGGGGGACTACGAGCAGTACTTC.

This sequence joins TRBV20-1 and TRBJ1-3; TRBD1 is a possible D gene (6 bases). CDR1 is DFQATT and CDR2 is SNEGSKA in the germline V gene (reference sequence). The CDR3 spans 11 residues. V was trimmed by 3 bases and J by 7 bases, leaving 7 bases between them. CDR3: CSASGGNTIYF. DNA for the CDR3: TGCAGTGCTAGCGGGGGCAACACCATATATTTT.

Ten or more counts support this clonotype. The chain carries TRBV19 and TRBJ1-1, with 11 bases fitting TRBD1. Germline V gives CDR1 LNHDA, CDR2 SQIVND (reference sequence). V shed 6 bases and J 7 bases; nucleotides not matched to a gene: 7. This CDR3 spans 14 amino acids. The CDR3 reads CASRLRTGGDEAFF. CDR3 coding DNA: TGTGCCAGTAGACTCCGGACAGGGGGCGATGAAGCTTTCTTT.

This clonotype came up many times. The V call is TRBV2, the J call TRBJ2-7, with 11 bases identical to TRBD2. Germline V gene sequence: CDR1 SNHLY, CDR2 FYNNEI. The trim removed 6 bases at V and 4 bases at J, leaving 5 bases unmatched. The CDR3 totals 14 residues. The CDR3 DNA is TGTGCCAGCAGACTAGCGGGAGTTTTATACGAGCAGTACTTC. Residues: CASRLAGVLYEQYF.